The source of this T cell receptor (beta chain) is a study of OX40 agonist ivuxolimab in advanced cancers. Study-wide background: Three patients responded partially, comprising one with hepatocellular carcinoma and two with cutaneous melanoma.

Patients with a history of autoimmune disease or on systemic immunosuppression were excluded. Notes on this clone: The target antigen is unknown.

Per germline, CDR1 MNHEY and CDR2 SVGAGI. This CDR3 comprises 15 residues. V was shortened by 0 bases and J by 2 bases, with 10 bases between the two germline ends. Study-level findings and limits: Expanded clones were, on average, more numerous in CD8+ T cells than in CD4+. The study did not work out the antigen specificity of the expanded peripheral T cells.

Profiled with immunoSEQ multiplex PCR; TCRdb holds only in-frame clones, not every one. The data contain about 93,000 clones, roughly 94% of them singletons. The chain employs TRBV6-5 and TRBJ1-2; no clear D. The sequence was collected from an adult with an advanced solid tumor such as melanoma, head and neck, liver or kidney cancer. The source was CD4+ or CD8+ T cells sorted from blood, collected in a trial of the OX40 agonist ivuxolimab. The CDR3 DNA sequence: TGTGCCAGCAGTTACTCGACTTTTGGGAACTATGGCTACACCTTC. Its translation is CASSYSTFGNYGYTF.